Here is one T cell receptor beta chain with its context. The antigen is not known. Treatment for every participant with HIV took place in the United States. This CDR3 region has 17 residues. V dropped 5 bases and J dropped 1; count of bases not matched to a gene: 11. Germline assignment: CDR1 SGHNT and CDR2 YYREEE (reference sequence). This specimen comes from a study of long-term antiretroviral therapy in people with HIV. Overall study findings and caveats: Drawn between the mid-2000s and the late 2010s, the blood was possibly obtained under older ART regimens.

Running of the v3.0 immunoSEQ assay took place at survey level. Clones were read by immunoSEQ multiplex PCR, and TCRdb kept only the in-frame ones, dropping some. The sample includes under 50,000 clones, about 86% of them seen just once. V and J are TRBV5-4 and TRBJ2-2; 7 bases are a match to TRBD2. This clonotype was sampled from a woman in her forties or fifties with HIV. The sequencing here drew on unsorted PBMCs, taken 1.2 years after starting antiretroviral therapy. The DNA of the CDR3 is TGTGCCAGCAGGGGGGGGAGCGGTCGAGGGAACACCGGGGAGCTGTTTTTT. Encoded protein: CASRGGSGRGNTGELFF.